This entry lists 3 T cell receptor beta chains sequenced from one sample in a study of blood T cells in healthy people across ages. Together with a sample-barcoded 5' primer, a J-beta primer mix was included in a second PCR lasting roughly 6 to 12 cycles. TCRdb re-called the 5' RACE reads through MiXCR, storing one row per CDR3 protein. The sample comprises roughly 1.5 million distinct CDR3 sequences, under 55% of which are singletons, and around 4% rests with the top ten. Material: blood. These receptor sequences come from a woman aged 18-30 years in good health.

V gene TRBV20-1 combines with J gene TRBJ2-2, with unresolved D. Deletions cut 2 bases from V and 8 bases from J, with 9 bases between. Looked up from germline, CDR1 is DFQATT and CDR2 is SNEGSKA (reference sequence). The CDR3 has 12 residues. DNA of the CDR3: TGCAGTGCTAGAAAGGGTCCTGGGGAGCTGTTTTTT. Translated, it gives CSARKGPGELFF.

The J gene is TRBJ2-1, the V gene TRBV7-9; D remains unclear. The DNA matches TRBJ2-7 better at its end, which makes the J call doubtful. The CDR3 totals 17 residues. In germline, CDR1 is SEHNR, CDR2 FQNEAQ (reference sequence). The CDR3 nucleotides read TGTGCCAGCAGCTTAGGTTCGGACGCTCATGCTTACAATGAGCAGTACTTC. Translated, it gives CASSLGSDAHAYNEQYF.

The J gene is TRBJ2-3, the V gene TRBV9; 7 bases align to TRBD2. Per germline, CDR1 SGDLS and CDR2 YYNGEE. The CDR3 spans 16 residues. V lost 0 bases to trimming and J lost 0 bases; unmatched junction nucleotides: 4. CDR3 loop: CASSVDVGRSTDTQYF. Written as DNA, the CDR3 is TGTGCCAGCAGCGTAGATGTCGGGAGGAGCACAGATACGCAGTATTTT.